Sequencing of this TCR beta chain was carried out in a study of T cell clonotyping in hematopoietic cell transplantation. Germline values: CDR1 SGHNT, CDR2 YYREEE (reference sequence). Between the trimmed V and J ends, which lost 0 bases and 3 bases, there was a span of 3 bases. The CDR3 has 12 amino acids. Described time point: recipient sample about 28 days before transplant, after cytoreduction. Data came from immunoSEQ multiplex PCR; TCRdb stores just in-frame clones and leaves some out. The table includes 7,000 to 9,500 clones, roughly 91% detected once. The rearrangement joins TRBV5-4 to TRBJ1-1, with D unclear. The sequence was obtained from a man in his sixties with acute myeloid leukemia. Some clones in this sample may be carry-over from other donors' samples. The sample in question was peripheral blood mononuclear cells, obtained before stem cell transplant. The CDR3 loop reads CASSLVYTEAFF. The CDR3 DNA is TGTGCCAGCAGCTTGGTGTACACTGAAGCTTTCTTT.